The present TCR beta chain was sequenced within a study of blood T cell repertoires in COVID-19. Study context: The samples span acute and convalescent COVID-19 from the United States, Italy and Spain. Sample material is recorded as cDNA or gDNA derived from T cells, B-cell-depleted T cells, or PBMCs.

Under the authors' procedure: Amplifying reference gene primers gave estimates of nucleated cell counts. Sequencing used immunoSEQ multiplex PCR; TCRdb keeps in-frame clones, though not all of them. V and J calls and clone size are as listed in that table; D and trimming were resolved from the DNA. Of around 140,000 clones listed, 80% to 90% are singletons. The CDR3 runs 15 residues. Germline V lookup: CDR1 SGHTA, CDR2 FQGNSA. Trimming at V came to 5 bases and at J to 2 bases, leaving 4 bases not matched to a gene. This sequence originates from a woman aged 45 to 65 with active or convalescent COVID-19. Sequences were obtained from peripheral blood. This chain links TRBV7-2 with TRBJ2-1, with 9 bases aligning to TRBD1. The CDR3 sequence is CASSLGQGTYNEQFF. The CDR3 DNA reads as TGTGCCAGCAGCCTCGGACAGGGGACCTACAATGAGCAGTTCTTC.